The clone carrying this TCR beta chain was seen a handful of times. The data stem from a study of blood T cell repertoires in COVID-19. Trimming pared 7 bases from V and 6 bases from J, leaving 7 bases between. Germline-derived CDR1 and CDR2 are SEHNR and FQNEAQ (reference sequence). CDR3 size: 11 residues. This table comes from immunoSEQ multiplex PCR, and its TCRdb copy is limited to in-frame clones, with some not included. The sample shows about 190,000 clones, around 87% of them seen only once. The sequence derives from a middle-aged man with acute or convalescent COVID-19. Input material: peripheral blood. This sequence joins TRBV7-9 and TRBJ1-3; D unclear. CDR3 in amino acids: CASKLLNTIYF. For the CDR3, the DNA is TGTGCCAGCAAACTTTTAAACACCATATATTTT.